This TCR beta chain was identified in a study of cytomegalovirus exposure and HLA in healthy donors. The PCR used 60 Vbeta and 13 Jbeta primers. Measured with immunoSEQ multiplex PCR; TCRdb has only the in-frame clones, and not every one. The sample contains 85,000 to 90,000 clones, roughly 70% of which appear only once. The CDR3 consists of 12 residues. Trimming took 7 bases from V and 7 from J; bases not matched to a gene: 5. The germline V gene encodes CDR1 WSHSY and CDR2 SAAADI. The sequenced material came from PBMCs. This clonotype originated in a man aged 30 to 45 in good health and CMV-seronegative. The chain recombines TRBV10-2 with TRBJ1-1; the match to TRBD1 covers 8 bases. The CDR3 DNA is TGCGCCAGCAAGGCAGGGGGCCGTGAAGCTTTCTTT. Translating gives CASKAGGREAFF.